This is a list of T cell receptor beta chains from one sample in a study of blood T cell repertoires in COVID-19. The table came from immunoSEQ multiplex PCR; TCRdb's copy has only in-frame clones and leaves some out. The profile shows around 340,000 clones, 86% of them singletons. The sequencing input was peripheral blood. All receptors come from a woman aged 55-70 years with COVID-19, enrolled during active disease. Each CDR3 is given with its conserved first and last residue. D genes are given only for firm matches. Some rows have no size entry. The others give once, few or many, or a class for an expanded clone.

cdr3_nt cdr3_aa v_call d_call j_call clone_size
TGTGCCAGCAGTTCAGGGACAAACTATGGCTACACCTTC CASSSGTNYGYTF TRBV7-3 . TRBJ1-2 .
TGTGCCAGCAGCCCCCAGCGGGGGGGCTACACCGGGGAGCTGTTTTTT CASSPQRGGYTGELFF TRBV7-3 TRBD2 TRBJ2-2 .
TGTGCCAGCAGCTTTCCGGGACAGAGCCCCACAGATACGCAGTATTTT CASSFPGQSPTDTQYF TRBV5-4 TRBD1 TRBJ2-3 once
TGTGCCAGCAGCCAAGGACAGAGCTCCTATAATTCACCCCTCCACTTT CASSQGQSSYNSPLHF TRBV3-1/TRBV3-2 . TRBJ1-6 .
TGTGCCAGCAGTCCAGAGACAGGAGTGACTTACGAGCAGTACTTC CASSPETGVTYEQYF TRBV27 . TRBJ2-7 .
TGCAGCGTTTCCACAGGGTTGAGCGAGCAGTACTTC CSVSTGLSEQYF TRBV29-1 . TRBJ2-7 .
TGCAGTGCTAGTAATACAGGGCGGCCCCGGTCCGCAGATACGCAGTATTTT CSASNTGRPRSADTQYF TRBV20-1 . TRBJ2-3 .
TGTGCCAGCGGCGGCGGCTTCTACGAGCAGTACTTC CASGGGFYEQYF TRBV7-6 . TRBJ2-7 .
TGTGCCAGCTCACCGGCGGGACAGGCGAACTCTGGGGCCAACGTCCTGACTTTC CASSPAGQANSGANVLTF TRBV18 TRBD1 TRBJ2-6 few
TGTGCCAGCAGCACCCGACTAGCGGGGAGAACAGATACGCAGTATTTT CASSTRLAGRTDTQYF TRBV7-2 TRBD2 TRBJ2-3 .
TGCGCCAGCAGTCTCCAGGGGGCAGCCCCAGATACGCAGTATTTT CASSLQGAAPDTQYF TRBV5-1 TRBD1 TRBJ2-3 .
TGTGCCAGCAGCTTATTCCCTGGACAGGAGTACGAGCAGTACTTC CASSLFPGQEYEQYF TRBV7-3 TRBD1 TRBJ2-7 once
TGCAGCGTTGATAGCGCAGATACGCAGTATTTT CSVDSADTQYF TRBV29-1 . TRBJ2-3 few